A single sample gave rise to the 25 T cell receptor beta chains below, sequenced in a study of blood T cell repertoires in COVID-19 (dated by TCRdb to 2020 to 2022). Receptor libraries were prepared by the immunoSEQ multiplex PCR assay. As stored in TCRdb, this immuneACCESS dataset retains in-frame rearrangements with V and J assigned. A fraction of the clones does not appear; measured against another copy, unresolved V genes explain less than half of the discrepancy, and the remainder lacks a known reason. The sample includes about 220,000 clones, with less than 90% observed a single time. Approximately 6.6% of the sample lies in the top ten. The sample taken for sequencing was PBMCs or T cells enriched from blood (not recorded which). The receptors derive from a woman aged 40 to 55 who had recovered from COVID-19.

This rearrangement joins TRBV4-2 to TRBJ2-2; unclear D gene. Trimming stripped 1 base from V and 0 bases from J, with 12 bases between. The CDR3 has 17 residues. Germline V gives CDR1 LGHNA, CDR2 YNFKEQ. The CDR3 bases are TGTGCCAGCAGCCAAGGAGGTCTGCCACCGAACACCGGGGAGCTGTTTTTT. It translates to CASSQGGLPPNTGELFF.

The chain joins TRBV9 to TRBJ2-2; D is undetermined. Germline assignment: CDR1 SGDLS and CDR2 YYNGEE. Deletions cut 2 bases from V and 3 bases from J, with 8 bases between. The CDR3 is 14 residues long. The CDR3 here is CASSVLLDTGELFF. In DNA, the CDR3 is TGTGCCAGCAGCGTCCTTCTCGACACCGGGGAGCTGTTTTTT.

V is TRBV29-1 and J is TRBJ1-2; 10 nucleotides line up with TRBD1. The junction had 6 bases not matched to a gene; V was cut back by 4 bases and J by 4 bases. Germline CDR1 and CDR2: SQVTM and ANQGSEA. The CDR3 extends over 14 amino acids. The CDR3 DNA is TGCAGCGTTGTTGTTGGGACAGGGGTCTATGGCTACACCTTC. The encoded protein is CSVVVGTGVYGYTF.

This clone was found a few times. The chain carries TRBV2 and TRBJ1-3; TRBD1 agrees at 9 bases. This CDR3 has 17 amino acids. After removal of 3 bases from V and 0 bases from J, the junction contained 6 bases not matched to a gene. CDR1 and CDR2 from the germline V gene are SNHLY and FYNNEI. The CDR3 nucleotides read TGTGCCAGCAGTGACGGGACAGGGCTAGACTCTGGAAACACCATATATTTT. Its translation: CASSDGTGLDSGNTIYF.

V is TRBV5-5 and J is TRBJ2-3; 7 positions match TRBD2. Looked up from germline, CDR1 is SGHKS and CDR2 is YYEKEE (reference sequence). J gave up 4 bases and V 0 bases, and 2 bases lay outside the gene matches. The CDR3 contains 14 residues. CDR3 residues: CASSLGLAADTQYF. As DNA, the CDR3 is TGTGCCAGCAGCTTGGGACTAGCCGCAGATACGCAGTATTTT.

V gene TRBV21-1 combines with J gene TRBJ1-6. TRBV21-1 counts as a pseudogene. This CDR3 has 12 amino acids. DNA for the CDR3: TGTGCCAGCAGCAAAGGCACGGGACCCCTCCACTTT. As protein: CASSKGTGPLHF.

This clone turned up a few times. The V and J genes are TRBV19 and TRBJ1-2; 9 bases fit TRBD1. Germline CDR1 reads LNHDA; CDR2 reads SQIVND (reference sequence). The CDR3 loop spans 17 amino acids. Losses at the gene ends were 3 bases for V and 5 bases for J; bases not matched to a gene: 13. The chain's CDR3 is CASSIGTGTSQAYGYTF. In nucleotides, the CDR3 is TGTGCCAGTAGTATTGGGACAGGGACGTCCCAAGCTTATGGCTACACCTTC.

This clone ranks as medium-sized. This chain uses TRBV12-3 or TRBV12-4 with TRBJ1-1; 7 positions agree with TRBD1. The junction had 6 bases not matched to a gene; V was cut back by 3 bases and J by 11 bases. CDR3 length: 12 residues. The CDR3, as DNA: TGTGCCAGCAGTTTTTTAGAGGGGGCGGCTTTCTTT. It encodes CASSFLEGAAFF.

The chain employs TRBV29-1 and TRBJ1-6, with 8 bases identical to TRBD1. The CDR3 sequence is 13 residues long. The trim removed 4 bases at V and 7 bases at J, leaving 3 bases unmatched. Per germline, CDR1 SQVTM and CDR2 ANQGSEA. CDR3 protein: CSVGTGQNSPLHF. In DNA, the CDR3 is TGCAGCGTTGGGACAGGGCAAAATTCACCCCTCCACTTT.

This clone has just one count. V gene TRBV11-3 combines with J gene TRBJ1-1, with D possibly TRBD1 on 6 matching bases. From germline, CDR1 is SGHNT and CDR2 YENEEA. The V end was cut by 6 bases, the J end by 1 base, with 9 bases between. The CDR3 contains 13 residues. This CDR3 reads CASRQGPNTEAFF. CDR3 bases: TGTGCCAGCAGACAGGGACCGAACACTGAAGCTTTCTTT.

V and J are TRBV12-5 and TRBJ1-1, with a weak D call TRBD1 (5 bases). Germline loops: CDR1 LGHNT, CDR2 FRNRAP. Trimming took 5 bases from V and 1 from J, leaving 11 bases between them. The CDR3 is made up of 14 amino acids. In DNA, the CDR3 is TGTGCTAGTGGTACCGGTCAGGGGAACACTGAAGCTTTCTTT. Encoded protein: CASGTGQGNTEAFF.

The V gene is TRBV28, the J gene TRBJ2-6; 7 nucleotides line up with TRBD1. CDR1 and CDR2 (germline): MDHEN, SYDVKM. CDR3 size: 17 residues. V dropped 7 bases and J dropped 4; count of bases not matched to a gene: 13. The DNA for the CDR3 is TGTGCCAGCACCCACGACAGGGCTAAATCCGGGGCCAACGTCCTGACTTTC. It codes for CASTHDRAKSGANVLTF.

V is TRBV19 and J is TRBJ1-2, with 7 nucleotides matching TRBD1. The trim removed 7 bases at V and 13 bases at J, leaving 18 bases unmatched. This CDR3 contains 14 residues. Germline loops: CDR1 LNHDA, CDR2 SQIVND (reference sequence). Written as DNA, the CDR3 is TGTGCCAGTACCCAGGGGGGACAGCATCTGATCTTCACCTTC. It codes for CASTQGGQHLIFTF.

The chain combines TRBV28 with TRBJ2-2; 10 nucleotides align to TRBD1. J gave up 6 bases and V 4 bases, and 5 bases lay outside the gene matches. The CDR3 totals 15 residues. Germline V gives CDR1 MDHEN, CDR2 SYDVKM. The CDR3 here is CASSSPGQGAGELFF. In nucleotides, the CDR3 is TGTGCCAGCAGTTCACCAGGACAGGGGGCCGGGGAGCTGTTTTTT.

The gene calls are TRBV24-1 and TRBJ2-2, with unresolved D. The CDR3 contains 12 residues. Trimming removed 4 bases at V and 9 bases at J, with 8 bases between. Germline V CDR1 and CDR2: KGHDR, SFDVKD. The CDR3 DNA reads as TGTGCCACCAGTGAGTATTCCCGGGAGCTGTTTTTT. It specifies CATSEYSRELFF.

The V gene is TRBV28, the J gene TRBJ2-2, with D perhaps matching TRBD1 (5 bases). The V gene's germline CDR1 is MDHEN and CDR2 SYDVKM. Trimming removed 3 bases at V and 0 bases at J, with 11 bases between. The CDR3 is 16 amino acids. CDR3 coding DNA: TGTGCCAGCAGTTTGGACATCGCAGCGAACACCGGGGAGCTGTTTTTT. This codes for CASSLDIAANTGELFF.

V usage is TRBV19 and J usage is TRBJ2-2; no clear D gene. The length of the CDR3 is 16 residues. With 4 bases removed from V and 7 bases from J, the gap between germline ends came to 19 bases. CDR1 LNHDA and CDR2 SQIVND come from the germline V gene (reference sequence). CDR3 coding DNA: TGTGCCAGTAGTACCTTAGCACCTAGAACGATCGGGGAGCTGTTTTTT. It translates to CASSTLAPRTIGELFF.

The V and J genes are TRBV5-4 and TRBJ1-1; 10 bases line up with TRBD1. This CDR3 is 17 amino acids long. Germline CDR1 is SGHNT and CDR2 is YYREEE (reference sequence). J was trimmed by 1 base and V by 3 bases; bases with no gene match: 9. In DNA form, the CDR3 reads TGTGCCAGCAGCTCTCCACGACAGGGGGCAACGAACACTGAAGCTTTCTTT. Amino acids: CASSSPRQGATNTEAFF.

This clone occurred once. The chain recombines TRBV18 with TRBJ2-7, with TRBD1 matching over 7 bases. CDR1 is KGHSH, CDR2 LQKENI, per germline. Trimming cost V 6 bases and J 4 bases; bases outside gene matches: 6. The CDR3 sequence is 13 residues long. DNA of the CDR3: TGTGCCAGCTCCTCCCCAGGGGGTTACGAGCAGTACTTC. Its translation: CASSSPGGYEQYF.

The chain is built from TRBV28 and TRBJ2-1; tentative D call: TRBD2 (6 bases). Trimming shortened V by 1 base and J by 0 bases, and 19 bases separated the two germline ends. The length of the CDR3 is 19 residues. The V gene's germline CDR1 is MDHEN and CDR2 SYDVKM. The CDR3 spells CASSLLGQLGGISYNEQFF. CDR3 DNA: TGTGCCAGCAGTTTATTGGGTCAGTTGGGGGGTATCTCCTACAATGAGCAGTTCTTC.

The chain links TRBV5-8 to TRBJ1-5, with D perhaps matching TRBD1 (5 bases). Trimming left V 0 bases short and J 7 bases short, with 14 bases between. The CDR3 covers 15 residues. Germline V gene data show CDR1 as SGHTS and CDR2 as YDEGEE. CDR3 bases: TGTGCCAGCAGCTTGGGGTCGTCGGGGGAACAGCCCCAGCATTTT. Its protein is CASSLGSSGEQPQHF.

This clone was recorded once. The chain joins TRBV5-4 to TRBJ2-5; TRBD2 matches 10 bases. The CDR3 loop spans 17 amino acids. The germline V gene has CDR1 SGHNT and CDR2 YYREEE (reference sequence). V lost 5 bases and J lost 3; bases outside the gene matches: 13. In DNA, the CDR3 is TGTGCCAGCAGACGTAACAGGGCGCTAGCGGGAGAAGAGACCCAGTACTTC. Its protein product is CASRRNRALAGEETQYF.

The genes are TRBV6-5 and TRBJ1-6; D is perhaps TRBD1 (6 bases). V was cut by 9 bases and J by 10 bases, with 13 bases left in between. Germline CDR1 and CDR2: MNHEY and SVGAGI. The CDR3 runs 12 residues. The CDR3 region has the DNA TGTGCCAGTAACAGGGACCTATCACCCCTCCACTTT. It specifies CASNRDLSPLHF.

This chain links TRBV5-1 with TRBJ2-7; a possible D gene is TRBD1 (5 bases). CDR1 is SGHRS and CDR2 is YFSETQ in the germline V gene. This CDR3 has 12 amino acids. V was trimmed by 5 bases and J by 3 bases, leaving 9 bases between them. The CDR3 DNA sequence: TGCGCCAGCAGTTTTGACAGCTACGAGCAGTACTTC. Translation gives CASSFDSYEQYF.

The chain recombines TRBV27 with TRBJ2-1; D remains ambiguous. CDR1 is MNHEY, CDR2 SMNVEV, per germline (reference sequence). This CDR3 is 11 amino acids long. The V end lost 3 bases, the J end lost 8 bases, and 5 bases lay between the germline ends. The CDR3 sequence is CASSFSDEQFF. CDR3 DNA: TGTGCCAGCAGTTTCTCGGATGAGCAGTTCTTC.